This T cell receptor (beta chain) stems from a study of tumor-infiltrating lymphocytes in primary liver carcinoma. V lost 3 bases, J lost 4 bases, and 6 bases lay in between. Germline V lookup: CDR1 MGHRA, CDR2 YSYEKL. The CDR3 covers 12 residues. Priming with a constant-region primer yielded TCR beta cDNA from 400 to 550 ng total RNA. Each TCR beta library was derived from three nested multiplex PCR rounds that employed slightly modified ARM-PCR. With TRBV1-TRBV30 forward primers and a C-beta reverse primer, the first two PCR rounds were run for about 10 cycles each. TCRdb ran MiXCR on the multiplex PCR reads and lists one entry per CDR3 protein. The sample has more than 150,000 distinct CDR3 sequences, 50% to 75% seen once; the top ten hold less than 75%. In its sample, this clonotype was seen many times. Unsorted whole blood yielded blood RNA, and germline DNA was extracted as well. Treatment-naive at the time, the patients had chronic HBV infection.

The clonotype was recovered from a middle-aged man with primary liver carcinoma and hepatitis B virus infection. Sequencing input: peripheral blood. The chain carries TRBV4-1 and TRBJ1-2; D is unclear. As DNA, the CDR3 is TGCGCCAGCAGCCAGGAACGCTATGGCTACACCTTC. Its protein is CASSQERYGYTF.